This is a list of T cell receptor beta chains from one sample in a study of blood T cell repertoires in COVID-19. Using immunoSEQ multiplex PCR, the repertoire was profiled, and TCRdb retains in-frame clones only, with some absent. This table has around 310,000 clones, roughly 90% appearing once. The sample taken for sequencing was peripheral blood. The receptors were gathered from a woman aged 40 to 50 with COVID-19, enrolled during active disease. Both conserved end residues are part of each CDR3. A row's size may be missing; if present it is once, few, many or a size class.

-,TRBV29-1,TRBJ1-1,CSVRGLPNTEAFF
-,TRBV9,TRBJ2-3,CASSVGPSSGSSTDTQYF
-,TRBV29-1,TRBJ2-5,CSVEKTSYETQYF
-,TRBV2,TRBJ1-2,CASRNRSFPVRGYTF
-,TRBV12-3/TRBV12-4,TRBJ2-1,CASSLSGGLREFF
-,TRBV27,TRBJ1-5,CASLPLTGLLDPSNQPQHF
-,TRBV6-2/TRBV6-3,TRBJ2-3,CASSYRTTADTQYF
few,TRBV11-2,TRBJ2-7,CASSFRGATSGQYEQYF
-,TRBV19,TRBJ1-5,CASSFASRSNQPQHF
-,TRBV7-8,TRBJ2-3,CASSREGTQYF
-,TRBV18,TRBJ2-1,CASSPASGDYNEQFF
-,TRBV2,TRBJ1-3,CASTTGQLSGNTIYF
-,TRBV7-2,TRBJ2-1,CASSPRRGGSTLVYNEQFF
-,TRBV18,TRBJ2-1,CASSPMGGGSYNEQFF
-,TRBV6-2/TRBV6-3,TRBJ2-7,CASSYSSGAYEQYF
-,TRBV2,TRBJ2-4,CASNGQDSAKNIQYF
-,TRBV12-3/TRBV12-4,TRBJ1-2,CASSLNRLYGYTF
-,TRBV24-1,TRBJ2-1,CATGRAGNAYNEQFF
-,TRBV28,TRBJ1-1,CASSFPGPKMNTEAFF
-,TRBV6-5,TRBJ1-4,CASSNRVDYEKLFF
-,TRBV21-1,TRBJ2-7,CASILKRRYYEQYF
-,TRBV5-5,TRBJ1-2,CASSQTGYGYTF
-,TRBV2,TRBJ2-1,CASSSSRAPYNEQFF
-,TRBV19,TRBJ2-2,CASSIAPSGVYTGELFF
-,TRBV2,TRBJ1-6,CASSVTGIVLNSPLHF
-,TRBV5-1,TRBJ2-2,CASSFRTSGRMDGELFF
-,TRBV29-1,TRBJ2-7,CSARGGLYSYEQYF
-,TRBV10-3,TRBJ2-1,CAINDGRSSYNEQFF
-,TRBV3-1/TRBV3-2,TRBJ2-2,CASSRSINSGSGTGELFF
few,TRBV19,TRBJ2-7,CASSTSGPYEQYF
-,TRBV29-1,TRBJ1-3,CSVYTGIGNTIYF
-,TRBV3-1/TRBV3-2,TRBJ2-3,CASSQFRHLTDTQYF
-,TRBV5-1,TRBJ2-6,CASSFFLQGQSSGANVLTF
few,TRBV6-1,TRBJ2-3,CASSEVRGGADTQYF
-,TRBV27,TRBJ2-1,CASRPAGAREQFF
-,TRBV19,TRBJ1-5,CASSIRVSVTGNQPQHF
-,TRBV11-2,TRBJ2-4,CASSLDLGRGSKNIQYF
-,TRBV3-1/TRBV3-2,TRBJ1-5,CASSQATGLHQPQHF
once,TRBV7-2,TRBJ1-1,CASSSRRAGTGTEAFF
-,TRBV24-1,TRBJ1-2,CATSDLSSGGLGYTF
-,TRBV11-3,TRBJ1-4,CASSPRRTGGGEKLFF
once,TRBV30,TRBJ1-1,CAWGRNTEAFF
-,TRBV7-8,TRBJ1-4,CASSHGRDRGLGATNEKLFF
many,TRBV29-1,TRBJ1-1,CSALDRKNTEAFF
-,TRBV19,TRBJ1-2,CASSQIGTGSLLNYGYTF
-,TRBV19,TRBJ1-1,CASSNPMNTEAFF
-,TRBV9,TRBJ2-1,CASESGLAVYNEQFF
-,TRBV3-1/TRBV3-2,TRBJ2-5,CASSQGLDLETQYF
-,TRBV28,TRBJ1-5,CASSLGTGGQPQHF
-,TRBV7-2,TRBJ2-5,CASSLGLAGGETQYF
-,TRBV5-1,TRBJ1-1,CASSFTSSTEAFF
-,TRBV2,TRBJ1-5,CASSERVGNQPQHF
few,TRBV4-2,TRBJ2-7,CASSQTDNYEQYF
-,TRBV6-2/TRBV6-3,TRBJ1-2,CASSYSIVSASF
-,TRBV5-4,TRBJ1-5,CASSLHGGGNQPQHF
once,TRBV7-2,TRBJ2-7,CASSLGRGGGISYKQYF
-,TRBV6-5,TRBJ1-2,CASSYSTAGGYYGYTF
-,TRBV28,TRBJ1-1,CASSDMVNTEAFF